Included here is one T cell receptor (beta chain) sequence, with context. The antigen it binds to is not known. One junction end disagrees with the germline gene, perhaps due to a read error. CDR1 and CDR2, per the germline V gene, are MNHEY and SVGAGI. From the cysteine through the phenylalanine, the CDR3 covers 14 amino acids. The CDR3 DNA has 42 bases and is translated from base 1. The data belong to a study of T cell responses to AZD1222 COVID-19 vaccine (dated by TCRdb to about 2021). With respect to the entire study: A total of 233 trial participants underwent TCR sequencing, of whom nearly 210 received two doses of AZD1222 and some 26 received two doses of the MenACWY control vaccine. Trial participants were enrolled by age into 18-55, 56-69 and 70-plus year subgroups, with roughly 160, 29 and 62 TCR-sequenced participants respectively. The research as a whole found: Because no samples from the day 14 peak response were available, repertoires could be characterized only after the peak T cell response. Reportedly, close to half of the unique spike-specific TCRs recognized epitopes lying outside the regions that are mutated in the B.1.351 and B.1.1.7 variants. In the small 56-69-year group, the increase in depth fell short of significance, most likely because of low power. A significant rise in spike-specific TCR breadth and depth was observed after two AZD1222 doses relative to day 0 and relative to MenACWY recipients. The whole spike protein was spanned by vaccine-associated CD4 TCRs, and dominant responses were seen in regions 160-218 and 743-854. Only six AZD1222 recipients were SARS-CoV-2 seropositive at baseline, limiting conclusions about previously exposed vaccinees. Participants were mostly white British, with more females than males. The authors suggested clonal diversity may have been underestimated.

The CDR3 regions of human TCRbeta chains were analyzed by immunosequencing. Regarding the original processing steps: Repertoire TCRs were matched against a reference library of SARS-CoV-2-specific TCRs generated with the MIRA antigen-specificity platform. Breadth meant the fraction of unique TCRs that were SARS-CoV-2-associated, whereas depth meant the fraction of total T cells that were SARS-CoV-2-associated. Using the MIRA data, each spike-specific TCR was assigned both to the spike region to which the TCR was reactive and to a CD4 or CD8 class. Log10-transformed breadth and depth values were compared by one-way ANOVA with Sidak's multiple comparisons tests. This immuneACCESS table, as held by TCRdb, lists in-frame sequences with V and J called but not all clones. Of the missing ones, under half trace to an unresolved V gene in checked studies; the others have no known cause. That table gives V, J and clone size, and the DNA gave D and trimming. The sample profile shows roughly 80,000 clones; roughly 85% of them were found once. Around 10% of the sample belongs to the ten largest clones.

The sample's time point label is to be understood as: about 28 days (+/-7) after the second vaccine dose. Because spike-specific TCR depth and breadth did not differ between the two schedules, AZD1222 recipients who got a second dose at roughly 4 weeks were pooled with those who got a second dose at roughly 12 weeks. The vaccinee samples were drawn from two UK trials, COV001 and COV002, one of which was a single-blind randomized controlled phase 2/3 trial testing AZD1222 (ChAdOx1 nCoV-19) in healthy adults. Trial participant PBMC samples were collected at day 0 and day 28 after the second dose for TCRbeta chain sequencing.

This clonotype was sampled from an adult who received the AZD1222 COVID-19 vaccine. The sequencing used peripheral blood, collected 28 days after the second AZD1222 dose. The rearranged chain carries TRBV6-5 and TRBJ2-7; TRBD2 is a possible D gene, resting on 7 matching bases. CDR3 protein: CASSPGGSSYEQYF. In nucleotide form, the sequence is TGTGCTAGCAGTCCGGGGGGCAGCTCCTACGAGCAGTACTTC.